Included here is one TCR beta chain sequence, with context. The table lists this clonotype with many counts. Its antigen is still unknown. Per-base qualities were not stored, and no clone one base away is much larger. Sample time point, as interpreted from the label and publication: newly diagnosed GD, antithyroid drugs for less than 3 months. RNA was extracted from PBMCs in TRIzol for both TCR sequencing and RNA sequencing. Graves' disease was diagnosed according to American Thyroid Association guidelines. Patients were recruited from an endocrinology department in Xi'an, China. From each patient, nine milliliters of peripheral blood was collected into an EDTA anticoagulant tube. PBMCs were isolated by Ficoll Paque Plus density gradient separation without further T cell sorting. An Agilent 2100 Bioanalyzer and agarose gel were used to assess RNA quality, and a NanoDrop 2000 was used to measure RNA concentration.

These data come from a study of regulatory T cells in long-lasting Graves disease (dated by TCRdb to the early 2020s). For context, the study as a whole: In the newly diagnosed Graves' disease group, patients had been taking antithyroid drugs for less than 3 months. Peripheral blood TCR sequencing and RNA sequencing compared persistent Graves' disease patients with newly diagnosed Graves' disease patients. A total of approximately 35 samples were covered by TCR sequencing, comprising approximately 13 persistent and around 20 newly diagnosed Graves' disease patients. The study was conducted in China and was registered as a clinical trial.

Its CDR3 holds 15 amino acids, cysteine through phenylalanine. The retained sequence is limited to the CDR3, 45 bases, with the frame set at the first base. From a lookup of the germline V gene, CDR1 and CDR2 are SGDLS and YYNGEE. At the junction V is shortened by 6 bases and J by 4 bases, with 18 bases in between. Overall study outcomes, separate from this receptor: Compared with newly diagnosed patients, persistent Graves' disease patients had lower TCR Shannon entropy and fewer highly expanded clones, which suggests clonal expansion. Persistent disease showed preferential use of TRBV28, TRBJ1-2 and TRBJ2-5, whereas newly diagnosed disease favored TRBV20-1 and TRBJ2-1. Only peripheral blood was studied, because thyroid tissue, the primary lesion, was inaccessible. The authors acknowledged the small sample size as a limitation that may reduce accuracy. A larger number of public clonotypes was shared among persistent patients (around 3,000) than among newly diagnosed patients (around 890). Sequencing and analysis were limited to the TCR beta chain.

The protocol used for the library was multiplex PCR. The data were produced on an Illumina HiSeq 4000. iRepertoire HTBI primers and Arm-PCR amplification of CDR3 regions were used to construct TCR beta libraries. Before sequencing, the PCR products underwent gel purification. The source study handled its data this way. Gene usage analysis of CDR3 amino acid clonotypes used the 60 to 75 TRBV and 11 to 15 TRBJ segments found across samples. Filtered high-quality paired reads were merged into contigs using COPE and FqMerger. BLAST was used to align contigs to the IMGT TRBV, TRBD and TRBJ reference genes, and CDR3 was defined following IMGT. Clonotypes above 0.1% frequency were classified as highly expanded clones. Shannon entropy served as the measure of repertoire diversity, while the Gini coefficient captured V-J evenness. A clonotype found in more than one individual was treated as public. TCRdb ran its own pipeline on the public reads, namely fastp trimming at Q25 and MiXCR clone calling, and kept in-frame beta chains. For every CDR3 protein sequence, its rows merge into one entry that carries the most common genes and DNA. Here the V and J calls rest on TCRdb's processing, not on the authors' analysis. The sample yields 400,000 to 450,000 distinct CDR3 sequences; about 15% were counted once. About 10% of the sample comes from the top ten.

The same sample was also studied in work on T cells in Graves' hyperthyroidism and ophthalmopathy. As that second study puts it: Stable Graves' hyperthyroidism was defined as the absence of progression to ophthalmopathy over 18 months of follow-up. Hyperthyroidism patients were newly diagnosed, had a disease duration of under 2 months, and were aged 18 to 65 years. Exclusion was applied to patients with uncontrolled infections, other autoimmune diseases, pregnancy or lactation. Clinical symptoms, serum thyroxine and TRAb, thyroid ultrasound, and orbital computed tomography formed the basis for the diagnoses. A first-round RT-PCR of the TCR CDR3 used the HTBI primer set with the Qiagen OneStep RT-PCR kit. Blood samples also contained most of the expanded thyroid clonotypes (frequency above 0.001), which suggests that blood repertoires may reflect thyroid immune responses. A model built on a 13 V-J signature distinguished ophthalmopathy from stable hyperthyroidism, reaching 85% to 90% sensitivity and about 81% specificity in cross-validation and 80%/75% in testing. In validation, progression to ophthalmopathy was predicted by the model with nearly 71% sensitivity and roughly 72% specificity, a median of about 6 months before onset. TCR V-J signatures able to tell the groups apart were searched for in a discovery cohort of some 97 patients, of whom roughly 42 had Graves' ophthalmopathy and 57 had stable Graves' hyperthyroidism. Whether ophthalmopathy could be predicted prospectively was tested in an independent validation cohort made up of 18 to 20 hyperthyroidism patients plus 17 patients who later progressed to ophthalmopathy. The roughly 100 discovery patients were divided at random into training and test sets in a 7:3 ratio. In roughly six Graves' hyperthyroidism patients, the study also compared T-cell repertoires from thyroid tissue with T-cell repertoires from blood. After blood sampling, hyperthyroidism patients were treated with methimazole at a starting dose of 30 mg daily, and ophthalmopathy patients were treated with high-dose intravenous methylprednisolone. The libraries were constructed in a second round of multiplex PCR and then size-selected and purified. Libraries were sequenced paired-end with 100 bp reads on an Illumina HiSeq2000. SOAPnuke was used to process the raw data, throwing out any read that contained adapters or uncalled bases, had a mean Phred below 15, or lacked an exact constant-primer or identifier match. COPE v1.2.5 was used to merge the high-quality paired reads, and each unique nucleotide sequence was defined as a clonotype. MiTCR v1.1 was used to align the clonotypes against IMGT TRBV, TRBD and TRBJ reference segments. The analysis included only V-J combinations with a frequency above 0.0001, which together covered around 99% of the repertoires. A TCS score was defined as the ratio of F50 (clonal expansion) to E x V (chaos), with BLOSUM62-based TCRdist applied between CDR3 peptides within each V-J. Welch's t-statistics and random forest reduced 500 to 650 V-J features to about 13, which were used in a naive Bayes classifier (R e1071). Sample size was not statistically predetermined, and investigators were not blinded to group allocation. TCR Vbeta CDR3 sequencing of roughly 140 peripheral blood samples (roughly 43 ophthalmopathy, 75 or so hyperthyroidism and some 17 progressor patients) is reported in the paper.

The rearrangement combines TRBV9 with TRBJ2-3; no D gene is confidently identified. This clonotype originated in a woman in her thirties with Graves disease. Donor details come from another sample of the same person, matched by shared clones. The material sequenced was peripheral blood mononuclear cells (PBMCs), taken at new diagnosis, from a patient treated with antithyroid drugs. The sequence in DNA is TGTGCCAGCACTTCCAGTGTAGATGTGTCAGATACGCAGTATTTT. Its translation reads: CASTSSVDVSDTQYF.